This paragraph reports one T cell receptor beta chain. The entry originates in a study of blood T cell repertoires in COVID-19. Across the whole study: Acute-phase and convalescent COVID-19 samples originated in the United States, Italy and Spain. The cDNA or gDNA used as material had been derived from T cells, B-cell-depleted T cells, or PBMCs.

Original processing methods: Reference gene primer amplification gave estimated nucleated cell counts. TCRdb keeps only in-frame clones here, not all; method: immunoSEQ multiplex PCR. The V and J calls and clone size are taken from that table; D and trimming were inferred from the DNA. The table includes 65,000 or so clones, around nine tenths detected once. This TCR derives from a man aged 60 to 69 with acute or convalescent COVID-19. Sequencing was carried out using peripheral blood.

The CDR3 protein is CASSIGGVNTEAFF. For the CDR3, the DNA is TGTGCCAGTAGTATCGGGGGGGTTAACACTGAAGCTTTCTTT. The J gene is TRBJ1-1, the V gene TRBV19; weak D call: TRBD1 (5 bases). V was cut by 3 bases and J by 2 bases, with 10 bases left in between. The V gene's germline CDR1 is LNHDA and CDR2 SQIVND (reference sequence). This CDR3 is built from 14 residues.